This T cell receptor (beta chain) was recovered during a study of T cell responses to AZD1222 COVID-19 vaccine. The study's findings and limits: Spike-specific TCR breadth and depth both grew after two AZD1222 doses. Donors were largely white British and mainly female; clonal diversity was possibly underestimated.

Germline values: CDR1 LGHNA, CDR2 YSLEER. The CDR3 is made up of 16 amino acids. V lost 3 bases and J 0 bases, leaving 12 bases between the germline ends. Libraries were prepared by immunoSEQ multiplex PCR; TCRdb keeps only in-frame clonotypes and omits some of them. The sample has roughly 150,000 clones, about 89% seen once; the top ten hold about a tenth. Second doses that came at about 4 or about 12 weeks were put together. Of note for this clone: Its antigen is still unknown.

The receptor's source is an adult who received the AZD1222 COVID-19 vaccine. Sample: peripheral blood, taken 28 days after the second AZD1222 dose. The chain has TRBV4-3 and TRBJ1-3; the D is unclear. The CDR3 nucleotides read TGCGCCAGCAGCCAGGGAGCACAGTTCTCTGGAAACACCATATATTTT. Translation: CASSQGAQFSGNTIYF.